The 17 T cell receptor beta chains below were found in one sample sequenced in a study of response to subunit inactivated influenza vaccine. TCRdb redid the calling of the RT-PCR reads with MiXCR, one entry per CDR3 protein. The sample carries 450,000 to 600,000 distinct CDR3 sequences, approximately 17% recorded once. This material consisted of CD4+ T cells sorted from PBMCs, taken 23 to 25 months after vaccination. All receptors come from a man between 50 and 75 years old who received an inactivated influenza vaccine.

This clonotype was recorded at least ten times. V and J are TRBV29-1 and TRBJ1-3; D is undetermined. This CDR3 is 12 amino acids long. The V end was cut by 4 bases, the J end by 4 bases, with 8 bases between. Germline loops: CDR1 SQVTM, CDR2 ANQGSEA. The CDR3 coding sequence is TGCAGCGTTGTGGTTTTCGGAAACACCATATATTTT. Translated, it gives CSVVVFGNTIYF.

This clonotype showed up just a few times. This chain uses TRBV28 with TRBJ2-1; TRBD2 matches at 9 bases. J was trimmed by 3 bases and V by 3 bases; bases with no gene match: 3. CDR1 and CDR2 from the germline V gene are MDHEN and SYDVKM. This CDR3 has 15 amino acids. The CDR3 region is CASSLREGLYNEQFF. CDR3 in DNA: TGTGCCAGCAGTTTGCGGGAGGGCCTCTACAATGAGCAGTTCTTC. Filled out from reference TRBV28 and TRBJ2-1, the complete variable domain reads DVKVTQSSRYLVKRTGEKVFLECVQDMDHENMFWYRQDPGLGLRLIYFSYDVKMKEKGDIPEGYSVSREKKERFSLILESASTNQTSMYLCASSLREGLYNEQFFGPGTRLTVL.

The genes are TRBV20-1 and TRBJ2-5; 8 positions agree with TRBD1. The CDR3 has 14 amino acids. Germline CDR1 DFQATT, CDR2 SNEGSKA (reference sequence). Germline trimming cut 1 base from V and 4 bases from J; bases unmatched to any gene: 5. CDR3 sequence (DNA): TGCAGTGCTAGAGTATCAGGGGGCGGAGAGACCCAGTACTTC. This codes for CSARVSGGGETQYF.

The V and J genes are TRBV27 and TRBJ1-2; D gene uncertain. The germline CDR1 and CDR2 sequences are MNHEY and SMNVEV (reference sequence). V gave up 0 bases and J gave up 2 bases, with 7 bases separating them. There are 14 residues in the CDR3. In DNA, the CDR3 is TGTGCCAGCAGTTTATCGGCCAGCAACTATGGCTACACCTTC. Translating it yields CASSLSASNYGYTF.

This clonotype was seen only a few times. The CDR3 DNA sequence: TGTGCCAGCAGTTTATCAGGGGCGGGCACTGAAGCTTTCTTT. Residues: CASSLSGAGTEAFF. The rearrangement joins TRBV28 to TRBJ1-1, with D perhaps TRBD1 (6 bases). CDR1 is MDHEN and CDR2 is SYDVKM in the germline V gene. V lost 1 base and J lost 4, with 10 bases in between. CDR3 length: 14 amino acids.

The rearrangement uses TRBV29-1 and TRBJ1-5; D is unclear. This CDR3 comprises 12 residues. Germline values: CDR1 SQVTM, CDR2 ANQGSEA. The V end lost 4 bases, the J end lost 4 bases, and 8 bases lay between the germline ends. The CDR3 spells CSVGGPNQPQHF. CDR3 coding DNA: TGCAGCGTTGGTGGGCCGAATCAGCCCCAGCATTTT.

Only a few counts were recorded for this clonotype. The chain joins TRBV6-2 or TRBV6-3 to TRBJ2-5; D remains ambiguous. Trimming took 4 bases from V and 1 from J, leaving 4 bases between them. CDR3 size: 12 residues. The germline V gene has CDR1 MNHEY and CDR2 SVGEGT. The CDR3 sequence is CASSWFQETQYF. CDR3 coding DNA: TGTGCCAGCAGTTGGTTCCAAGAGACCCAGTACTTC.

The CDR3 here is CASSADRGLKPQHF. The CDR3 region has the DNA TGTGCCAGTAGTGCGGACAGGGGATTAAAGCCCCAGCATTTT. The J gene is TRBJ1-5, the V gene TRBV19; 9 bases line up with TRBD1. Germline V gives CDR1 LNHDA, CDR2 SQIVND (reference sequence). This CDR3 comprises 14 residues. With 5 bases clipped from V and 8 bases from J, the junction kept 7 bases outside the gene matches.

The rearrangement links TRBV5-1 to TRBJ2-7, with 8 nucleotides matching TRBD2. From germline, CDR1 is SGHRS and CDR2 YFSETQ. V trimming: 4 bases; J trimming: 7 bases; junction bases outside the gene matches: 4. The CDR3 runs to 12 residues. The CDR3 sequence is CASSAGGWEQYF. In nucleotides, the CDR3 is TGCGCCAGCAGCGCGGGGGGTTGGGAGCAGTACTTC.

This chain connects TRBV20-1 to TRBJ1-2; tentatively, D is TRBD1 (6 bases). Germline CDR1 DFQATT, CDR2 SNEGSKA (reference sequence). This CDR3 has 12 residues. Trimming stripped 3 bases from V and 3 bases from J, with 8 bases between. CDR3 DNA: TGCAGTGCTAGTAGACAGGACTATGGCTACACCTTC. Translation: CSASRQDYGYTF.

This clonotype has ten or more counts. The V and J genes are TRBV4-3 and TRBJ1-1; D remains unclear. CDR1 LGHNA and CDR2 YSLEER come from the germline V gene. The length of the CDR3 is 14 residues. The V and J ends lost 0 bases and 1 base respectively, with 6 bases between them. The CDR3 here is CASSQDRGNTEAFF. The CDR3 DNA reads TGCGCCAGCAGCCAAGATCGGGGGAACACTGAAGCTTTCTTT.

This clonotype has only a few counts. The chain joins TRBV5-1 to TRBJ2-1, with 8 positions matching TRBD2. CDR3 size: 15 residues. Germline CDR1 SGHRS, CDR2 YFSETQ. Losses at the gene ends were 4 bases for V and 8 bases for J; bases not matched to a gene: 11. Here the CDR3 reads CASSPAGLRGDEQFF. The CDR3 nucleotides read TGCGCCAGCAGCCCTGCTGGATTGCGGGGGGATGAGCAGTTCTTC.

This sequence joins TRBV11-3 and TRBJ2-3; 8 bases line up with TRBD2. The V gene end was trimmed by 3 bases and the J gene end by 3 bases; junction bases not matched to a gene: 5. The length of the CDR3 is 15 residues. Germline V gene lookup returns CDR1 SGHNT and CDR2 YENEEA. CDR3 sequence: CASSLRSGRTDTQYF. CDR3 in DNA: TGTGCCAGCAGCTTGAGGAGCGGGAGAACAGATACGCAGTATTTT.

The rearrangement joins TRBV12-3 or TRBV12-4 to TRBJ2-1; D is perhaps TRBD2 (8 bases). The V and J ends lost 6 bases and 8 bases respectively, with 11 bases between them. The CDR3 extends over 12 amino acids. CDR3 coding DNA: TGTGCCAGCAGCGGGAGGGGGCATGAGCAGTTCTTC. Encoded protein: CASSGRGHEQFF.

The table lists this clonotype with a few counts. The chain uses TRBV4-1 and TRBJ2-5; D is unresolved. This CDR3 contains 14 residues. Germline lookup yields CDR1 MGHRA and CDR2 YSYEKL. Trimming cost V 5 bases and J 3 bases, with 13 bases left between them. In DNA, the CDR3 is TGCGCCAGCAGCAGACGTGTGATCGAAGAGACCCAGTACTTC. It yields the protein CASSRRVIEETQYF.

There are a few counts of this clonotype. This rearrangement joins TRBV5-1 to TRBJ2-3; 16 bases are a match to TRBD2. CDR3 length: 18 amino acids. V shed 4 bases and J 0 bases; nucleotides not matched to a gene: 5. Germline lookup yields CDR1 SGHRS and CDR2 YFSETQ. This CDR3 is CASSGGLAGGISTDTQYF. In DNA, the CDR3 is TGCGCCAGCAGCGGGGGACTAGCGGGAGGGATTAGCACAGATACGCAGTATTTT.

This clonotype turned up a few times. V and J are TRBV29-1 and TRBJ2-1, with a weak D call TRBD2 (5 bases). The CDR3 sequence is 12 residues long. Germline V gene sequence: CDR1 SQVTM, CDR2 ANQGSEA. With 7 bases removed from V and 13 bases from J, the gap between germline ends came to 20 bases. CDR3 protein: CSALDGIALQFF. CDR3 nucleotides: TGCAGCGCCCTAGACGGGATAGCACTCCAGTTCTTC.